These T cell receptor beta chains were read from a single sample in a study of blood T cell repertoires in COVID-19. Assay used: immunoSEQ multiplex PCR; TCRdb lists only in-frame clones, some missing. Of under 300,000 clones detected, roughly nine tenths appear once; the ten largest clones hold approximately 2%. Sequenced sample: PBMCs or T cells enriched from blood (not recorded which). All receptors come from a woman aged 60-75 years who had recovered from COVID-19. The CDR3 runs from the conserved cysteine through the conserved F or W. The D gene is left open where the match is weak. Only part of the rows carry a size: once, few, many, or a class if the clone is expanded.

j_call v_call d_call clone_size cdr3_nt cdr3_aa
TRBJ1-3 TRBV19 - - TGTGCCAGTAGTCGAGCTGGGAGGGACGGAAACACCATATATTTT CASSRAGRDGNTIYF
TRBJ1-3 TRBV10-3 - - TGTGCCATCGGCGGGGGGGTAAACTCTGGAAACACCATATATTTT CAIGGGVNSGNTIYF
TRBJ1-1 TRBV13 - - TGTGCCAGCAGCTTCTTAGCCCGGGGGAACACTGAAGCTTTCTTT CASSFLARGNTEAFF
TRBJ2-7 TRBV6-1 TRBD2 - TGTGCTGTAGCGGGAGATCCCTACGAGCAGTACTTC CAVAGDPYEQYF
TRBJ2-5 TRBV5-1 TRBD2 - TGCGCCAGCAGCCCACTAGCGGGGGGGCGCCAAGAGACCCAGTACTTC CASSPLAGGRQETQYF
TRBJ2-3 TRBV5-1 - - TGCGCCAGCAGCTTGGCCCTAGATACGCAGTATTTT CASSLALDTQYF
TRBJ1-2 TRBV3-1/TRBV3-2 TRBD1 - TGTGCCAGCAGCCAAACACCGGGACAGGTGAATTATAACTATGGCTACACCTTC CASSQTPGQVNYNYGYTF
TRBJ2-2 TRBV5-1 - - TGCGCCAGCAGCTTGATCCGACAGAACACCGGGGAGCTGTTTTTT CASSLIRQNTGELFF
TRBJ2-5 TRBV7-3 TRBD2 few TGTGCCAGCAGCTTAGAAGGCGGGGGAGCAGAGACCCAGTACTTC CASSLEGGGAETQYF
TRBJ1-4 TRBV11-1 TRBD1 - TGTGCCAGCAGCCAGGCCGGACAGGGGAAACTGTTTTTT CASSQAGQGKLFF
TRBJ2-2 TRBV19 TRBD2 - TGTGCCGCAAGCCAGCGGGAGTACGCCGGGGAGCTGTTTTTT CAASQREYAGELFF
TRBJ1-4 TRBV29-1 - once TGCAGCGTTGGACGGAGTAATGAAAAACTGTTTTTT CSVGRSNEKLFF
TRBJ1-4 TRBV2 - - TGTGCCAGCTTGGTCGGGGGTGAAAAACTGTTTTTT CASLVGGEKLFF
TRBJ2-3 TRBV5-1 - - TGCGCCAGCAGCTTGGCGCGCGCTAGCACAGATACGCAGTATTTT CASSLARASTDTQYF
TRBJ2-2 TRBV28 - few TGTGCCACCCTGAGGGAGGACACCGGGGAGCTGTTTTTT CATLREDTGELFF
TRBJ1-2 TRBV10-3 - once TGTGCCATCGGCAGGCCCTATGGCTACACCTTC CAIGRPYGYTF
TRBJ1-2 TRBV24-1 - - TGTGCCACCCTCAGGGTCTATGGCTACACCTTC CATLRVYGYTF
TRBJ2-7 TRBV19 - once TGTGCCAGTAGTATCGCAGGGACCTACGAGCAGTACTTC CASSIAGTYEQYF
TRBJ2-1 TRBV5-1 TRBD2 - TGCGCCAGCAGAGAACTAGCGGGGGACAATGAGCAGTTCTTC CASRELAGDNEQFF
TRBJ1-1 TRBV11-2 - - TGTGCCAGCAGCCGATTCAGGGACACTGAAGCTTTCTTT CASSRFRDTEAFF
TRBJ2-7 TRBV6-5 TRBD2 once TGTGCCAGCCAGCAGGTCCAGCGGGGGGGCGCGCAGTACTTC CASQQVQRGGAQYF
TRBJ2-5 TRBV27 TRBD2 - TGTGCCAGCAGGCGAACTAGCGGGGCCGGGACCCAGTACTTC CASRRTSGAGTQYF
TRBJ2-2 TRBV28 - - TGTGCCAGCAGTTTAGTCGAGGGGGAGCTGTTTTTT CASSLVEGELFF
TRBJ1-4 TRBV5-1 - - TGCGCCAGCAGCCCCGGACAGCTTGCAACTAATGAAAAACTGTTTTTT CASSPGQLATNEKLFF